This is a list of T cell receptor beta chains from one sample in a study of blood T cell repertoires in COVID-19. The protocol was immunoSEQ multiplex PCR, while the TCRdb copy is restricted to in-frame clones and leaves out a portion. Here the sample spans 250,000 to 350,000 clones, 90% being singletons. Sequenced: PBMCs or T cells enriched from blood (not recorded which). The receptors shown here come from a woman aged 18-35 years with acute COVID-19. CDR3s include the opening cysteine and the closing phenylalanine or tryptophan. A D gene is named only where the DNA matches it firmly. Where a row states a size, it is once, few, many or the class of an expanded clone; other rows omit it.

J gene	D gene	V gene	CDR3 length	clone size	CDR3 DNA	CDR3 protein
TRBJ1-2	TRBD1	TRBV9	17	.	TGTGCCAGCAGCGGCTCTAACAGGGGGCCATCTAGATATGGCTACACCTTC	CASSGSNRGPSRYGYTF
TRBJ2-5	.	TRBV2	13	.	TGTGCCAGCAGTGAAGACGGTCGAGAGACCCAGTACTTC	CASSEDGRETQYF
TRBJ2-3	.	TRBV12-3/TRBV12-4	13	.	TGTGCCAGCAGACAGCGGACCACAGATACGCAGTATTTT	CASRQRTTDTQYF
TRBJ2-1	.	TRBV4-3	15	.	TGCGCCAGCAGCCAAGGGAGTCCGACTTACAATGAGCAGTTCTTC	CASSQGSPTYNEQFF
TRBJ2-7	TRBD1	TRBV4-3	16	.	TGCGCCAGCAGCCAAGGGGATGGACAGGACCCCTACGAGCAGTACTTC	CASSQGDGQDPYEQYF
TRBJ2-6	.	TRBV27	15	.	TGTGCCAGCAGTTTCGGGGTCTCTGGGGCCAACGTCCTGACTTTC	CASSFGVSGANVLTF
TRBJ2-7	.	TRBV29-1	13	.	TGCAGCGTTGGGGCGGGTAGTTCCTACGAGCAGTACTTC	CSVGAGSSYEQYF
TRBJ1-1	TRBD1	TRBV5-6	15	.	TGTGCCAGCAGCTGGGGGGACAGGGTTCGAACTGAAGCTTTCTTT	CASSWGDRVRTEAFF
TRBJ2-7	.	TRBV27	11	.	TGTGCCACCGGACTACCTAACGAGCAGTACTTC	CATGLPNEQYF
TRBJ2-7	.	TRBV11-2	14	.	TGTGCCAGCAGCTTAAGACAGGACTCCTACGAGCAGTACTTC	CASSLRQDSYEQYF
TRBJ2-2	TRBD1	TRBV6-5	16	.	TGTGCCAGCAGTTCGAGACAGGGGGTTCAATCCGGGGAGCTGTTTTTT	CASSSRQGVQSGELFF
TRBJ2-3	.	TRBV7-9	17	.	TGTGCCAGCAGCTTAGTCTCAGGAGGGGTTGGCACAGATACGCAGTATTTT	CASSLVSGGVGTDTQYF
TRBJ2-4	TRBD2	TRBV3-1/TRBV3-2	16	.	TGTGCCAGCAGCCGATCGAGGGGACTACTCAAAAACATTCAGTACTTC	CASSRSRGLLKNIQYF
TRBJ2-3	TRBD2	TRBV7-2	17	.	TGTGCCAGCACCACCGGGAAGGCGGGAGTGCGCACAGATACGCAGTATTTT	CASTTGKAGVRTDTQYF
TRBJ2-2	.	TRBV20-1	11	.	TGCAGTGCTCATAACACCGGGGAGCTGTTTTTT	CSAHNTGELFF
TRBJ1-1	.	TRBV5-5	17	.	TGTGCCAGCAGCTTGTTGCCAGGGGTTACCATGAACACTGAAGCTTTCTTT	CASSLLPGVTMNTEAFF
TRBJ1-3	.	TRBV18	15	.	TGTGCCAGCTCTGCCAGGGAAGCCTCTGGAAACACCATATATTTT	CASSAREASGNTIYF
TRBJ1-1	TRBD1	TRBV6-1	17	.	TGTGCCAGCAGTGAATCTTTCAGGGGGCAAAGTTACACTGAAGCTTTCTTT	CASSESFRGQSYTEAFF
TRBJ2-5	TRBD1	TRBV30	15	.	TGTGCCTGGAGTGTACCGTCGGCAGGGGGAGAGACCCAGTACTTC	CAWSVPSAGGETQYF
TRBJ2-5	TRBD1	TRBV24-1	16	.	TGTGCCACCAGTGATCCAAGGACAGGCAGACAGGAGACCCAGTACTTC	CATSDPRTGRQETQYF
TRBJ1-1	.	TRBV7-9	12	.	TGTGCCAGCAGCCCCAGGTACACTGAAGCTTTCTTT	CASSPRYTEAFF
TRBJ1-3	.	TRBV7-3	15	few	TGTGCCAGCAGCTTGCAGGGCCCCTCTGGAAACACCATATATTTT	CASSLQGPSGNTIYF
TRBJ1-5	.	TRBV6-5	15	.	TGTGCCAGCAGCCCCTTCAGGGGAAGCAATCAGCCCCAGCATTTT	CASSPFRGSNQPQHF
TRBJ2-2	.	TRBV19	18	.	TGTGCCAGTAGTATTCGTTTGAAGGCGGGACCTAACACCGGGGAGCTGTTTTTT	CASSIRLKAGPNTGELFF
TRBJ1-2	TRBD1	TRBV3-1/TRBV3-2	15	.	TGTGCCAGCAGCCAGACAGGGGGCGCGGGCTATGGCTACACCTTC	CASSQTGGAGYGYTF
TRBJ1-2	.	TRBV19	15	.	TGTGCCAGTAGTAGCATAACAGGGCTTACGGATGGCTACACCTTC	CASSSITGLTDGYTF
TRBJ1-6	TRBD1	TRBV4-1	15	once	TGCGCCAGCAGCACCGACAGGGGGCACAATTCACCCCTCCACTTT	CASSTDRGHNSPLHF
TRBJ1-4	TRBD1	TRBV4-3	19	.	TGCGCCAGCAGCCAAGATCTCGACAGGGGGCTCGCAACTAATGAAAAACTGTTTTTT	CASSQDLDRGLATNEKLFF
TRBJ2-2	TRBD1	TRBV7-9	16	.	TGTGCCACCTCCTTTACAGGGGGCGGGTTTACCGGGGAGCTGTTTTTT	CATSFTGGGFTGELFF
TRBJ2-1	TRBD1	TRBV14	15	.	TGTGCCAGCAGCCGGCCGGGACAGGGCTTCACTGAGCAGTTCTTC	CASSRPGQGFTEQFF
TRBJ2-1	.	TRBV28	19	.	TGTGCCAGCAGTTCTCCTAGTCCTCAACCCAAGAGCTCCTACAATGAGCAGTTCTTC	CASSSPSPQPKSSYNEQFF
TRBJ2-7	.	TRBV25-1	16	.	TGTGCCAGCAGCCAAACCGGATCGAGGGTTCGGGACGAGCAGTACTTC	CASSQTGSRVRDEQYF
TRBJ2-1	TRBD2	TRBV9	19	once	TGTGCCAGCAGCGCAAACAAAGGTGGAAGACTAGCTATTAACAATGAGCAGTTCTTC	CASSANKGGRLAINNEQFF
TRBJ2-1	.	TRBV30	15	.	TGTGCCGCGAGGGCGCTTAAACTTCCCTACAATGAGCAGTTCTTC	CAARALKLPYNEQFF
TRBJ2-5	.	TRBV7-2	16	once	TGTGCCAGCAGCTTAAACCAGGATACGAGTAGGGAGACCCAGTACTTC	CASSLNQDTSRETQYF
TRBJ2-7	.	TRBV15	15	.	TGTGCCACCAGCAGAGTTCAGGACTTACCCTACGAGCAGTACTTC	CATSRVQDLPYEQYF
TRBJ1-2	TRBD1	TRBV2	13	.	TGTGCCAGCACCCTCCAGGGGGCCTATGGCTACACCTTC	CASTLQGAYGYTF
TRBJ1-2	TRBD1	TRBV9	14	.	TGTGCCAGCAGCGCCCACGGACAGGCCTTTAGCTACACCTTC	CASSAHGQAFSYTF
TRBJ2-7	TRBD2	TRBV6-6	14	.	TGTGCCAGCAGTTCTAGCGGGAGCTCCTACGAGCAGTACTTC	CASSSSGSSYEQYF
TRBJ1-1	.	TRBV27	14	.	TGTGCCAGCAGTTTAGGACAGCAGAACACTGAAGCTTTCTTT	CASSLGQQNTEAFF
TRBJ1-5	.	TRBV4-1	17	.	TGCGCCAGCAGCCAAGATCCCGTGACACATAGCAATCAGCCCCAGCATTTT	CASSQDPVTHSNQPQHF
TRBJ2-7	TRBD2	TRBV4-2	18	.	TGTGCCAGCAGCCCGGACCAAGTTGGACTAGCGGGATCCTACGAGCAGTACTTC	CASSPDQVGLAGSYEQYF
TRBJ2-1	TRBD1	TRBV18	16	.	TGTGCCAGCTCACGGACAGGCCGGGGCTCCTACAATGAGCAGTTCTTC	CASSRTGRGSYNEQFF
TRBJ2-5	.	TRBV11-2	15	.	TGTGCCAGCAGCCTCCTGACGGGAGCAGGGGAGACCCAGTACTTC	CASSLLTGAGETQYF
TRBJ2-3	TRBD2	TRBV18	17	.	TGTGCCAGCTCACCACCGGGACTAGCGGGTACCACAGATACGCAGTATTTT	CASSPPGLAGTTDTQYF
TRBJ1-4	TRBD1	TRBV14	15	.	TGTGCCAGCAGCCAATGGACAGGGGGGAATGAAAAACTGTTTTTT	CASSQWTGGNEKLFF
TRBJ2-1	.	TRBV10-3	14	.	TGTGCCATCAGTGGCGCCTCCGCGTACAATGAGCAGTTCTTC	CAISGASAYNEQFF
TRBJ1-4	.	TRBV6-5	15	.	TGTGCCAGCAGGCAGTCAGGGGTTCGCCGCGAAAAACTGTTTTTT	CASRQSGVRREKLFF
TRBJ1-2	.	TRBV27	13	.	TGTGCCAGCAGTTCTGGGGCCCGCTATGGCTACACCTTC	CASSSGARYGYTF
TRBJ1-5	.	TRBV2	16	.	TGTGCCAGCACTTTCTCCCCCAGGGTACCCAATCAGCCCCAGCATTTT	CASTFSPRVPNQPQHF
TRBJ2-1	TRBD1	TRBV14	22	.	TGTGCCAGCAGCGCTAACCGCGGGACAGGGGTCAGAATTAGTAAAGTTAGCCATGAGCAGTTCTTC	CASSANRGTGVRISKVSHEQFF
TRBJ2-3	TRBD2	TRBV7-3	17	.	TGTGCCAGCAGCTCCCGGACTAGCGGGAGTTCCACAGATACGCAGTATTTT	CASSSRTSGSSTDTQYF
TRBJ2-1	.	TRBV14	16	.	TGTGCCAGCAGCCAAGACCCAGCGGATTCCTACAATGAGCAGTTCTTC	CASSQDPADSYNEQFF
TRBJ2-1	.	TRBV11-2	12	.	TGTGCCAGCAGCCGAGATAGCTATGAGCAGTTCTTC	CASSRDSYEQFF